This T cell receptor (beta chain) appears in the sequencing data of a study of blood T cell repertoires in COVID-19. On the study more broadly: The United States, Italy and Spain were the sources of the acute and convalescent COVID-19 samples. PBMCs, B-cell-depleted T cells, or T cells were the source of the cDNA or gDNA that made up the material.

As handled by the study authors: Nucleated cell number was recorded as an estimate derived from reference gene primer amplification. Here immunoSEQ multiplex PCR was the method, and the copy in TCRdb shows in-frame clones only, minus some. The V and J calls and clone size were taken over from that table, and D and trimming were inferred from the DNA. The top ten clones hold approximately 0.62% of a sample with roughly 200,000 clones, around 89% of them seen once. Germline loops: CDR1 MDHEN, CDR2 SYDVKM. V was shortened by 4 bases and J by 7 bases, with 10 bases between the two germline ends. The CDR3 sequence is 12 residues long.

The receptor comes from a man aged 50-59 years with acute or convalescent COVID-19. This chain joins TRBV28 and TRBJ1-1; D is perhaps TRBD1 (5 bases). The sample comprised peripheral blood. This chain's CDR3 is CASSSDRVEAFF. The CDR3 DNA reads TGTGCCAGCAGTTCCGACAGAGTTGAAGCTTTCTTT.